This TCR beta chain was observed in a study of blood T cell repertoires in COVID-19. On the study more broadly: PBMCs, B-cell-depleted T cells, or T cells provided the cDNA or gDNA that made up the material.

Measured with immunoSEQ multiplex PCR; TCRdb has only the in-frame clones, and not every one. Here the sample spans 250,000 to 300,000 clones, about 88% being singletons. Trimming took 1 base from V and 5 from J; bases not matched to a gene: 4. The CDR3 spans 15 residues. Germline V lookup: CDR1 SGDLS, CDR2 YYNGEE. Sequenced: peripheral blood. The rearrangement uses TRBV9 and TRBJ2-5; 11 bases match TRBD2. This TCR came from a woman aged 70-85 years with COVID-19, enrolled during active disease. This CDR3 reads CASSVTSGGSETQYF. The CDR3, as DNA: TGTGCCAGCAGCGTAACTAGCGGGGGATCTGAGACCCAGTACTTC.